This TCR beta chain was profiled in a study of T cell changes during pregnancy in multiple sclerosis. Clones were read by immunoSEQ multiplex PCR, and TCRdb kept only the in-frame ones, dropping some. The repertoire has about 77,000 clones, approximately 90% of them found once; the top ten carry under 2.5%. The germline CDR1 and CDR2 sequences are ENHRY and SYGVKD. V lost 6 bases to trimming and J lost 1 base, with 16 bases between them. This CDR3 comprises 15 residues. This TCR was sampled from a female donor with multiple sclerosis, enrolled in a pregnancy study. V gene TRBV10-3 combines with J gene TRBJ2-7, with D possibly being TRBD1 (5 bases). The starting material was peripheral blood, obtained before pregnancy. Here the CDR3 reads CAIRGQGRFSYEQYF. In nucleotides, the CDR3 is TGTGCCATCAGGGGGCAGGGCCGATTTTCCTACGAGCAGTACTTC.